This T cell receptor (beta chain) was captured by sequencing in a study of blood T cell repertoires in COVID-19. Study-wide background: From the United States, Italy and Spain came samples of acute and convalescent COVID-19. PBMCs, B-cell-depleted T cells, or T cells were the source of the cDNA or gDNA that made up the material.

Per germline, CDR1 LNHDA and CDR2 SQIVND (reference sequence). The CDR3 has 15 amino acids. Trimming left V 8 bases short and J 1 base short, with 17 bases between. Methods used by the authors: Reference gene primers were amplified, and this amplification served to estimate nucleated cell counts. The protocol was immunoSEQ multiplex PCR, while the TCRdb copy is restricted to in-frame clones and leaves out a portion. D and trimming were read from the DNA, whereas the V and J calls and clone size are those reported in that table. The sample lists about 58,000 clones; around 79% were seen once. Sequencing input: peripheral blood. The source is a human donor in a cohort sampled during active COVID-19. V is TRBV19 and J is TRBJ1-1; tentatively, D is TRBD1 (5 bases). CDR3 amino acids: CASQRGLTANTEAFF. The CDR3 DNA is TGTGCCAGTCAAAGGGGCCTGACAGCGAACACTGAAGCTTTCTTT.